This paragraph reports one TCR beta chain. These data are taken from a study of blood T cell repertoires in COVID-19. Self-reported history from a screening survey and questionnaire set each donor's cohort. CDR3 length: 14 amino acids. Germline-derived CDR1 and CDR2 are LNHDA and SQIVND (reference sequence). The trim removed 4 bases at V and 4 bases at J, leaving 3 bases unmatched. Data came from immunoSEQ multiplex PCR; TCRdb stores just in-frame clones and leaves some out. The table includes about 180,000 clones, about 82% detected once. The V and J genes are TRBV19 and TRBJ2-7; TRBD1 matches 11 bases. The clonotype was recovered from a woman in her thirties who had recovered from COVID-19. Sequences were obtained from PBMCs or T cells enriched from blood (not recorded which). CDR3 in amino acids: CASSTGQGAYEQYF. The CDR3 nucleotides read TGTGCCAGTAGTACCGGACAGGGGGCGTACGAGCAGTACTTC.